The rows below give T cell receptor beta chains drawn from one sample of a study of CD8+ T cells in alopecia areata. The method was immunoSEQ multiplex PCR; TCRdb's version includes in-frame clones alone and lacks a portion of them. The table has more than 75,000 clones, around 38% seen once; the top ten hold 1.3%. The specimen sequenced was CD4+ T cells sorted from blood. The source is a human donor with alopecia areata. Both conserved end residues are part of each CDR3. D genes are given only for firm matches. Some rows have no size entry. The others give once, few or many, or a class for an expanded clone.

>TRBV20-1|TRBJ1-1|11|NA|NA
CSTPTVAEAFF
TGCAGTACCCCTACAGTGGCTGAAGCTTTCTTT
>TRBV30|TRBJ2-7|14|NA|TRBD1
CAWSVWDRDSKQYF
TGTGCCTGGAGTGTGTGGGACAGAGACTCCAAGCAGTACTTC
>TRBV4-3|TRBJ2-2|18|few|NA
CASSQEPARWGNTGELFF
TGCGCCAGCAGCCAAGAGCCGGCACGTTGGGGGAACACCGGGGAGCTGTTTTTT
>TRBV2|TRBJ1-5|11|few|NA
CASSSEGPQHF
TGTGCCAGCAGTTCAGAGGGGCCCCAGCATTTT
>TRBV29-1|TRBJ2-7|14|NA|NA
CSVGQGGGSYEQYF
TGCAGCGTTGGTCAGGGTGGAGGTTCCTACGAGCAGTACTTC
>TRBV30|TRBJ1-3|14|few|TRBD1
CAWRKTGAGNTIYF
TGTGCCTGGAGGAAGACAGGGGCTGGAAACACCATATATTTT
>TRBV5-4|TRBJ2-5|13|NA|NA
CASSLAGAETQYF
TGTGCCAGCAGCTTGGCGGGCGCTGAGACCCAGTACTTC
>TRBV18|TRBJ2-5|16|few|TRBD2
CASSPGGLAEQETQYF
TGTGCCAGCTCACCGGGGGGACTAGCGGAACAAGAGACCCAGTACTTC
>TRBV2|TRBJ1-2|13|once|NA
CASSIGTDSGYTF
TGTGCCAGCAGCATCGGGACGGATTCTGGCTACACCTTC
>TRBV27|TRBJ1-4|16|NA|NA
CASSRLRSDRGEKLFF
TGTGCCAGCAGTAGATTACGGTCTGATCGCGGGGAAAAACTGTTTTTT
>TRBV5-1|TRBJ2-1|16|many|TRBD2
CASSLGGSRSYNEQFF
TGCGCCAGCAGCTTGGGCGGGAGCCGCTCCTACAATGAGCAGTTCTTC
>TRBV5-4|TRBJ2-3|13|NA|TRBD1
CASSQTGTDTQYF
TGTGCCAGCAGCCAGACAGGGACAGATACGCAGTATTTT
>TRBV21-1|TRBJ2-7|16|few|NA
CASSKSALAGFYEQYF
TGTGCCAGCAGCAAATCGGCCCTAGCGGGATTCTACGAGCAGTACTTC
>TRBV29-1|TRBJ2-3|14|NA|TRBD1
CSVGTGVSTDTQYF
TGCAGCGTCGGTACAGGGGTGTCGACAGATACGCAGTATTTT
>TRBV27|TRBJ1-3|16|NA|NA
CASSLKGGASGNTIYF
TGTGCCAGCAGTTTAAAGGGCGGCGCCTCTGGAAACACCATATATTTT
>TRBV30|TRBJ2-3|15|few|NA
CAWSVLRPHTDTQYF
TGTGCCTGGAGTGTATTACGACCACACACAGATACGCAGTATTTT
>TRBV9|TRBJ2-2|14|NA|NA
CASSAASRTGELFF
TGTGCCAGCAGCGCCGCATCGAGGACCGGGGAGCTGTTTTTT
>TRBV18|TRBJ2-7|15|few|NA
CASSPPSLYGVEQYF
TGTGCCAGCTCACCACCGTCTCTGTATGGTGTTGAGCAGTACTTC
>TRBV7-9|TRBJ2-5|17|NA|NA
CASSPIAGRGGQETQYF
TGTGCCAGCAGCCCCATAGCCGGGCGGGGAGGCCAAGAGACCCAGTACTTC
>TRBV5-1|TRBJ2-6|15|few|NA
CASRLQASGANVLTF
TGCGCCAGCAGGCTGCAGGCCTCTGGGGCCAACGTCCTGACTTTC
>TRBV18|TRBJ2-7|13|NA|TRBD2
CASSPTREGEQYF
TGTGCCAGCTCACCTACGCGGGAGGGCGAGCAGTACTTC
>TRBV28|TRBJ2-1|15|NA|NA
CASRLLGRRSNEQFF
TGTGCCAGCAGGCTTCTAGGGCGAAGATCCAATGAGCAGTTCTTC
>TRBV6-5|TRBJ2-5|15|few|NA
CASSRQTGPEETQYF
TGTGCCAGCAGCCGTCAGACAGGTCCGGAAGAGACCCAGTACTTC
>TRBV28|TRBJ2-1|15|NA|NA
CATKFGGLNPNEQFF
TGTGCCACCAAGTTCGGGGGCTTAAATCCCAATGAGCAGTTCTTC
>TRBV29-1|TRBJ2-3|14|NA|TRBD2
CSVIPGLLTDTQYF
TGCAGCGTCATACCGGGACTACTCACAGATACGCAGTATTTT
>TRBV30|TRBJ2-1|16|NA|TRBD2
CAWSQPPVAGGAKQFF
TGTGCCTGGAGTCAACCCCCGGTAGCGGGAGGGGCCAAGCAGTTCTTC
>TRBV9|TRBJ1-1|16|NA|TRBD1
CASSPRVGQANTEAFF
TGTGCCAGCAGCCCGCGAGTCGGACAGGCGAACACTGAAGCTTTCTTT
>TRBV15|TRBJ2-1|16|few|TRBD2
CATSRILAAAYNEQFF
TGTGCCACCAGCAGAATACTAGCGGCCGCGTACAATGAGCAGTTCTTC
>TRBV29-1|TRBJ2-7|12|NA|TRBD1
CSVSGGWYEQYF
TGCAGCGTTTCAGGGGGATGGTACGAGCAGTACTTC
>TRBV4-1|TRBJ1-6|15|NA|NA
CASRGGSSYNSPLHF
TGCGCCAGCCGCGGAGGGTCCTCCTATAATTCACCCCTCCACTTT
>TRBV30|TRBJ2-1|11|NA|NA
CAWSRRDEQFF
TGTGCCTGGAGCCGGCGGGATGAGCAGTTCTTC
>TRBV6-1|TRBJ2-5|13|NA|TRBD1
CASRGTAQETQYF
TGTGCCAGCAGGGGGACAGCGCAAGAGACCCAGTACTTC
>TRBV5-6|TRBJ2-7|17|few|TRBD1
CASSLRFLGTGGYEQYF
TGTGCCAGCAGCTTGCGGTTTCTCGGGACAGGGGGCTACGAGCAGTACTTC
>TRBV28|TRBJ2-3|18|NA|NA
CASSLPSRRGTRTDTQYF
TGTGCCAGCAGTTTACCCTCTCGCAGGGGCACAAGGACAGATACGCAGTATTTT
>TRBV29-1|TRBJ2-1|11|few|NA
CSVERGNEQFF
TGCAGCGTTGAAAGGGGAAATGAGCAGTTCTTC
>TRBV23-1|TRBJ2-7|17|few|NA
CASSQIIIGTTSYEQYF
TGCGCCAGCAGTCAAATCATTATTGGGACAACTTCCTACGAGCAGTACTTC
>TRBV5-1|TRBJ2-5|13|few|NA
CASSLGRQETQYF
TGCGCCAGCAGCTTGGGTAGGCAAGAGACCCAGTACTTC
>TRBV6-6|TRBJ2-6|16|NA|NA
CASSFPESSGANVLTF
TGTGCCAGCAGTTTCCCTGAAAGCTCTGGGGCCAACGTCCTGACTTTC
>TRBV5-1|TRBJ1-5|15|few|NA
CASSFDGGRNQPQHF
TGCGCCAGCAGCTTTGACGGAGGTCGCAATCAGCCCCAGCATTTT
>TRBV25-1|TRBJ2-5|15|NA|NA
CASSEYMEGGETQYF
TGTGCCAGCAGTGAATATATGGAGGGCGGGGAGACCCAGTACTTC
>TRBV5-1|TRBJ2-7|14|NA|NA
CASSLIANSYEQYF
TGCGCCAGCAGCTTGATTGCTAACTCCTACGAGCAGTACTTC
>TRBV14|TRBJ2-1|15|NA|TRBD2
CASSQETGGRNEQFF
TGTGCCAGCAGCCAAGAGACGGGGGGGCGCAATGAGCAGTTCTTC
>TRBV30|TRBJ1-6|15|NA|NA
CAWSVAITEASPLHF
TGTGCCTGGAGTGTAGCCATAACGGAGGCCTCACCCCTCCACTTT
>TRBV28|TRBJ2-7|13|few|TRBD2
CASSPSGTYEQYF
TGTGCCAGCAGCCCTAGCGGAACCTACGAGCAGTACTTC
>TRBV2|TRBJ1-2|13|few|NA
CASSRDANYGYTF
TGTGCCAGCAGTCGGGATGCTAACTATGGCTACACCTTC
>TRBV7-2|TRBJ2-1|15|few|TRBD1
CASSSGTGEYNEQFF
TGTGCCAGCAGCTCTGGGACAGGGGAGTACAATGAGCAGTTCTTC
>TRBV29-1|TRBJ2-5|16|NA|NA
CSVAGTSSLRRETQYF
TGCAGCGTTGCCGGGACGTCGAGCTTAAGACGGGAGACCCAGTACTTC
>TRBV11-2|TRBJ2-7|14|NA|TRBD2
CASSLVGGSYEQYF
TGTGCCAGCAGCTTAGTGGGCGGGAGCTACGAGCAGTACTTC
>TRBV29-1|TRBJ1-1|14|NA|TRBD1
CSVCGQGGSTEAFF
TGCAGCGTTTGCGGACAGGGGGGGAGCACTGAAGCTTTCTTT
>TRBV5-6|TRBJ2-4|14|NA|NA
CASSLRLAKNIQYF
TGTGCCAGCAGCTTAAGACTAGCCAAAAACATTCAGTACTTC
>TRBV7-2|TRBJ2-7|14|NA|NA
CASSHQTSVYEQYF
TGTGCCAGCAGCCACCAGACTAGTGTCTACGAGCAGTACTTC
>TRBV18|TRBJ2-7|13|few|TRBD1
CASSLTGAHEQYF
TGTGCCAGCTCACTGACAGGGGCCCACGAGCAGTACTTC
>TRBV6-5|TRBJ1-5|14|NA|TRBD1
CASRRTGGWQPQHF
TGTGCCAGCAGACGTACAGGGGGCTGGCAGCCCCAGCATTTT
>TRBV4-1|TRBJ2-1|15|NA|TRBD2
CASSPSGGSYNEQFF
TGCGCCAGCTCCCCAAGCGGGGGCTCCTACAATGAGCAGTTCTTC